Presented here are 29 T cell receptor beta chains from one specimen sequenced in a study of blood T cell repertoires in COVID-19. Only in-frame clones appear in the TCRdb table, and some are missing; sequencing was by immunoSEQ multiplex PCR. The sample includes tens of thousands of clones, 75% to 85% seen only once; the top ten take 6.5% to 8%. The sequenced material came from peripheral blood. The origin of the receptors is a human donor in a cohort sampled during active COVID-19.

The rearrangement links TRBV10-3 to TRBJ2-1; 13 positions match TRBD2. V gave up 3 bases and J gave up 5 bases; unmatched junction bases: 4. Germline V gene data show CDR1 as ENHRY and CDR2 as SYGVKD. The CDR3 covers 16 residues. This CDR3 reads CAISEYGLAGDNEQFF. CDR3 sequence (DNA): TGTGCCATCAGTGAATACGGACTAGCGGGGGACAATGAGCAGTTCTTC.

The chain carries TRBV28 and TRBJ2-1, with 7 bases fitting TRBD1. The CDR3 has 15 residues. CDR1 is MDHEN and CDR2 is SYDVKM in the germline V gene. The V and J ends lost 5 bases and 3 bases, in that order; junction bases with no gene match: 7. The CDR3 nucleotides are TGTGCCAGCAGTAAAAGGGGGACAGTCTACAATGAGCAGTTCTTC. Translated: CASSKRGTVYNEQFF. The whole variable domain, remainder taken from reference TRBV28 and TRBJ2-1, is DVKVTQSSRYLVKRTGEKVFLECVQDMDHENMFWYRQDPGLGLRLIYFSYDVKMKEKGDIPEGYSVSREKKERFSLILESASTNQTSMYLCASSKRGTVYNEQFFGPGTRLTVL.

The rearrangement joins TRBV28 to TRBJ2-5; 9 bases agree with TRBD2. CDR1 and CDR2 (germline): MDHEN, SYDVKM. V shed 7 bases and J 2 bases; nucleotides not matched to a gene: 8. The CDR3 is 15 amino acids. The CDR3 DNA follows: TGTGCCAGCAATCCTAGCGGGAACCTACAAGAGACCCAGTACTTC. Translated: CASNPSGNLQETQYF.

The V gene is TRBV7-9, the J gene TRBJ2-7; possibly TRBD1 for D (5 bases). CDR1 SEHNR and CDR2 FQNEAQ come from the germline V gene (reference sequence). Trimming stripped 1 base from V and 2 bases from J, with 9 bases between. The CDR3 spans 14 residues. Here the CDR3 DNA reads TGTGCCAGCAGCTTAGGGACATCAGCCTACGAGCAGTACTTC. It translates to CASSLGTSAYEQYF. Supplemented by reference TRBV7-9 and TRBJ2-7, the full variable domain reads DTGVSQNPRHKITKRGQNVTFRCDPISEHNRLYWYRQTLGQGPEFLTYFQNEAQLEKSRLLSDRFSAERPKGSFSTLEIQRTEQGDSAMYLCASSLGTSAYEQYFGPGTRLTVT.

V and J are TRBV12-3 or TRBV12-4 and TRBJ1-2; D perhaps matches TRBD1 (5 bases). The V end was cut by 7 bases, the J end by 7 bases, with 16 bases between. The CDR3 is 13 residues long. CDR3 coding DNA: TGTGCCAGCACCTTCGTCAGGGAGGGTGGCTACACCTTC. Protein sequence: CASTFVREGGYTF.

For this clone: A much larger clone lies a single base off, so this may be a read error. V and J are TRBV5-5 and TRBJ2-2; the match to TRBD1 covers 10 bases. The germline V gene has CDR1 SGHKS and CDR2 YYEKEE (reference sequence). V shed 4 bases and J 6 bases; nucleotides not matched to a gene: 9. The length of the CDR3 is 16 residues. The chain's CDR3 is CASSPFRDRGAGELFF. CDR3 in DNA: TGTGCCAGCAGCCCGTTCCGGGACAGGGGCGCCGGGGAGCTGTTTTTT.

The chain links TRBV27 to TRBJ1-4; 7 nucleotides line up with TRBD1. Germline CDR1 and CDR2: MNHEY and SMNVEV (reference sequence). The V gene end was trimmed by 4 bases and the J gene end by 7 bases; junction bases not matched to a gene: 6. The length of the CDR3 is 14 residues. CDR3 loop: CASSSDREGEKLFF. The CDR3, as DNA: TGTGCCAGCAGTTCTGACAGGGAAGGTGAAAAACTGTTTTTT.

The genes are TRBV5-1 and TRBJ2-7; 8 bases are a match to TRBD1. V was pared by 4 bases and J by 7 bases, with 13 bases of the junction left unmatched. Germline loops: CDR1 SGHRS, CDR2 YFSETQ. The CDR3 extends over 15 amino acids. CDR3 nucleotides: TGCGCCAGCAGCGGAACGACAGGGGAGTATGGGGAGCAGTACTTC. Translation gives CASSGTTGEYGEQYF. Together with reference TRBV5-1 and TRBJ2-7, the CDR3 gives the full variable domain: KAGVTQTPRYLIKTRGQQVTLSCSPISGHRSVSWYQQTPGQGLQFLFEYFSETQRNKGNFPGRFSGRQFSNSRSEMNVSTLELGDSALYLCASSGTTGEYGEQYFGPGTRLTVT.

V and J are TRBV11-2 and TRBJ2-1, with D maybe TRBD2 (5 bases). The CDR3 sequence is 17 residues long. CDR1 is SGHAT and CDR2 is FQNNGV in the germline V gene. V dropped 0 bases and J dropped 3 bases, with 15 bases sitting between them. The CDR3 loop is CASSLDQRLAGYNEQFF. The CDR3 coding sequence is TGTGCCAGCAGCTTAGATCAAAGGCTAGCCGGCTACAATGAGCAGTTCTTC.

The V gene is TRBV11-2, the J gene TRBJ2-1; D not certain. The V and J ends lost 1 base and 6 bases respectively, with 10 bases between them. The CDR3 has 14 residues. The germline V gene encodes CDR1 SGHAT and CDR2 FQNNGV. The CDR3, as DNA: TGTGCCAGCAGCTTAGGACTTAATGCCAATGAGCAGTTCTTC. This translates into CASSLGLNANEQFF.

The CDR3 here is CAWSRLLRDSYSTDTQYF. The CDR3 DNA follows: TGTGCCTGGAGCCGTCTTCTCCGGGACAGCTATAGCACAGATACGCAGTATTTT. This chain links TRBV30 with TRBJ2-3, with 7 bases that match TRBD1. The CDR3 is 18 residues long. Germline values: CDR1 GTSNPN, CDR2 SVGIG (reference sequence). J gave up 0 bases and V 3 bases, and 15 bases lay outside the gene matches.

The gene calls are TRBV18 and TRBJ2-7; possibly TRBD2 for D (6 bases). This CDR3 spans 13 amino acids. Germline CDR1 and CDR2: KGHSH and LQKENI. V lost 3 bases to trimming and J lost 6 bases, with 12 bases between them. This chain's CDR3 is CASSPRGDGEQYF. The CDR3 DNA reads TGTGCCAGCTCACCTCGCGGGGATGGCGAGCAGTACTTC. The full variable domain, completed using reference TRBV18 and TRBJ2-7, is NAGVMQNPRHLVRRRGQEARLRCSPMKGHSHVYWYRQLPEEGLKFMVYLQKENIIDESGMPKERFSAEFPKEGPSILRIQQVVRGDSAAYFCASSPRGDGEQYFGPGTRLTVT.

The V and J genes are TRBV6-4 and TRBJ2-2, with D perhaps matching TRBD2 (7 bases). CDR1 is MRHNA, CDR2 SNTAGT, per germline. The ends were cut back, 0 bases at V and 7 bases at J, with 12 bases in the middle. The CDR3 loop spans 15 amino acids. CDR3 in DNA: TGTGCCAGCAGTGACTCCGGGGGGCTGAGCGGGGAGCTGTTTTTT. Translating it yields CASSDSGGLSGELFF.

As to this clone: At one boundary the junction diverges from the germline segment, which might be a read error. The chain is built from TRBV11-3 and TRBJ2-4; possible D gene TRBD1, 6 bases. Germline CDR1 and CDR2: SGHNT and YENEEA. The CDR3 is made up of 15 amino acids. CDR3 DNA sequence: TGTGCCAGCAGCCTAGACGGACAGACCGGTAGCATTCAGTACTTC. Amino acids: CASSLDGQTGSIQYF.

In DNA form, the CDR3 reads TGTGCCACCAGCAGAGGGACAGCCCAGAGTCGGACCGGGGAGCTGTTTTTT. Translation: CATSRGTAQSRTGELFF. The chain joins TRBV15 to TRBJ2-2, with D perhaps matching TRBD1 (6 bases). The germline CDR1 and CDR2 sequences are LNHNV and YYDKDF (reference sequence). The CDR3 sequence is 17 residues long. The V and J ends lost 1 base and 5 bases respectively, with 17 bases between them. The full variable domain, rest sourced from reference TRBV15 and TRBJ2-2, is DAMVIQNPRYQVTQFGKPVTLSCSQTLNHNVMYWYQQKSSQAPKLLFHYYDKDFNNEADTPDNFQSRRPNTSFCFLDIRSPGLGDTAMYLCATSRGTAQSRTGELFFGEGSRLTVL.

The genes are TRBV30 and TRBJ2-2; the match to TRBD2 covers 14 bases. J lost 4 bases, V lost 0 bases, and 7 bases had no gene match. The germline CDR1 and CDR2 sequences are GTSNPN and SVGIG (reference sequence). The CDR3 is 18 amino acids. In DNA form, the CDR3 reads TGTGCCTGGAGTGTACGGGGACTAGCGGGAGCGGGCACCGGGGAGCTGTTTTTT. Translation: CAWSVRGLAGAGTGELFF.

The genes are TRBV30 and TRBJ1-2; possibly TRBD1 for D (5 bases). CDR3 length: 14 residues. The ends were cut back, 0 bases at V and 5 bases at J, with 13 bases in the middle. The V gene's germline CDR1 is GTSNPN and CDR2 SVGIG (reference sequence). This chain's CDR3 is CAWSVRAGRYGYTF. In nucleotides, the CDR3 is TGTGCCTGGAGTGTACGGGCAGGGCGATATGGCTACACCTTC.

About this clone: The sample holds other DNA sequences that translate to the same CDR3. The chain couples TRBV18 to TRBJ2-7; 10 nucleotides align to TRBD2. Trimming took 3 bases from V and 3 from J; bases not matched to a gene: 5. This CDR3 is built from 15 residues. Germline CDR1 is KGHSH and CDR2 is LQKENI. CDR3 sequence reads: CASSPEAGGVYEQYF. The CDR3 DNA is TGTGCCAGCTCACCTGAAGCGGGAGGGGTCTACGAGCAGTACTTC.

V usage is TRBV18 and J usage is TRBJ1-4; tentative D call: TRBD1 (6 bases). In germline, CDR1 is KGHSH, CDR2 LQKENI. This CDR3 is 17 amino acids long. V lost 0 bases to trimming and J lost 3 bases, with 14 bases between them. CDR3 residues: CASSPPTGTLANEKLFF. The CDR3 bases are TGTGCCAGCTCACCACCGACAGGCACCTTAGCTAATGAAAAACTGTTTTTT.

The chain couples TRBV18 to TRBJ1-6, with D possibly matching TRBD1 (6 bases). The CDR3 spans 16 residues. V lost 3 bases and J 7 bases, leaving 16 bases between the germline ends. The germline V gene encodes CDR1 KGHSH and CDR2 LQKENI. The CDR3 coding sequence is TGTGCCAGCTCACCCGTCGGACAGCGCCAAAATTCACCCCTCCACTTT. It codes for CASSPVGQRQNSPLHF.

The V gene is TRBV19, the J gene TRBJ1-3; possibly TRBD1 for D (5 bases). Trimming took off 0 bases at V and 2 bases at J, with 5 bases between the two ends. The length of the CDR3 is 14 residues. Germline V gives CDR1 LNHDA, CDR2 SQIVND (reference sequence). Here the CDR3 reads CASSIEGAGNTIYF. In DNA form, the CDR3 reads TGTGCCAGTAGTATAGAAGGGGCTGGAAACACCATATATTTT.

This chain links TRBV5-1 with TRBJ2-1, with TRBD2 as a possible D gene (6 bases). CDR1 is SGHRS and CDR2 is YFSETQ in the germline V gene. This CDR3 has 14 amino acids. V was pared by 1 base and J by 6 bases, with 11 bases between. This CDR3 reads CASSLTGSPNEQFF. CDR3 DNA: TGCGCCAGCAGCTTGACCGGGAGCCCCAATGAGCAGTTCTTC.

CDR3 protein: CASYYRGNTEAFF. The CDR3 coding sequence is TGCGCCAGCTACTACAGGGGGAACACTGAAGCTTTCTTT. The V and J genes are TRBV10-2 and TRBJ1-1; 7 nucleotides line up with TRBD1. The CDR3 totals 13 residues. V lost 8 bases to trimming and J lost 1 base; unmatched junction nucleotides: 4. Germline assignment: CDR1 WSHSY and CDR2 SAAADI.

The chain couples TRBV4-1 to TRBJ1-1; 10 nucleotides align to TRBD1. The germline V gene encodes CDR1 MGHRA and CDR2 YSYEKL. CDR3 length: 17 amino acids. J gave up 3 bases and V 3 bases, and 10 bases lay outside the gene matches. CDR3 sequence (DNA): TGCGCCAGCAGCCAGAGACAGGGGGCGAGTTTTGACACTGAAGCTTTCTTT. Protein product: CASSQRQGASFDTEAFF.

J is TRBJ2-5 and V is TRBV4-3; weak D call: TRBD2 (7 bases). V shed 1 base and J shed 5 bases, with 14 bases lying between them. There are 15 residues in the CDR3. Germline CDR1 reads LGHNA; CDR2 reads YSLEER. CDR3 protein: CASSQGNREGETQYF. The CDR3 bases are TGCGCCAGCAGCCAAGGGAACAGGGAGGGCGAGACCCAGTACTTC.

This chain joins TRBV13 and TRBJ2-2; tentatively, D is TRBD2 (6 bases). CDR3 length: 16 residues. Between the trimmed V and J ends, which lost 4 bases and 7 bases, there was a span of 19 bases. Germline V gene sequence: CDR1 PRHDT, CDR2 FYEKMQ (reference sequence). This chain's CDR3 is CASSSGLWGENGELFF. In DNA, the CDR3 is TGTGCCAGCAGCTCAGGTCTTTGGGGGGAAAACGGGGAGCTGTTTTTT.

This clone was counted a few times. The chain combines TRBV25-1 with TRBJ2-3, with D unclear. Trimming stripped 5 bases from V and 0 bases from J, with 9 bases between. The CDR3 runs 14 residues. Germline values: CDR1 MGHDK, CDR2 SYGVNS. CDR3 sequence reads: CASSPRLSTDTQYF. In DNA form, the CDR3 reads TGTGCCAGCAGTCCCAGACTCAGCACAGATACGCAGTATTTT. Using reference TRBV25-1 and TRBJ2-3 for the parts outside the CDR3, the full variable domain is EADIYQTPRYLVIGTGKKITLECSQTMGHDKMYWYQQDPGMELHLIHYSYGVNSTEKGDLSSESTVSRIRTEHFPLTLESARPSHTSQYLCASSPRLSTDTQYFGPGTRLTVL.

This clone was observed once. The chain uses TRBV5-4 and TRBJ2-7; D is perhaps TRBD2 (6 bases). This CDR3 spans 15 amino acids. V lost 3 bases and J lost 6, with 19 bases in between. Germline V gene sequence: CDR1 SGHNT, CDR2 YYREEE (reference sequence). DNA of the CDR3: TGTGCCAGCAGCTCGGCCGGGACTGCGCGGTCCGAGCAGTACTTC. Its protein is CASSSAGTARSEQYF.

The chain links TRBV5-4 to TRBJ2-1; D not resolved. Trimming removed 0 bases from V and 10 bases from J, with 8 bases in between. CDR1 and CDR2 (germline): SGHNT, YYREEE (reference sequence). The length of the CDR3 is 12 residues. CDR3 nucleotide sequence: TGTGCCAGCAGCTTGGTCGGTCTAGAGCAGTTCTTC. Amino acids: CASSLVGLEQFF.